One TCR beta chain is described in this entry. As yet, its antigen is unknown. Libraries were prepared by immunoSEQ multiplex PCR; TCRdb keeps only in-frame clonotypes and omits some of them. The sample contains roughly 170,000 clones, roughly 94% of which appear only once. CDR1 MGHRA and CDR2 YSYEKL come from the germline V gene. The CDR3 sequence is 21 residues long. The germline V and J ends were trimmed by 0 bases and 1 base, with 27 bases remaining between them. It was second doses at about 4 or about 12 weeks that were pooled. This sample was included in a study of T cell responses to AZD1222 COVID-19 vaccine. Study conclusions and caveats: Spike-specific TCR breadth and depth rose after two AZD1222 doses.

The receptor comes from an adult who received the AZD1222 COVID-19 vaccine. The chain is built from TRBV4-1 and TRBJ1-1; a possible D gene is TRBD1 (6 bases). The material was peripheral blood, obtained 28 days after the second AZD1222 dose. CDR3 nucleotide sequence: TGCGCCAGCAGCCAAGAGCGTTTGTCCAGGGGCCCTCGTCAAGAGAACACTGAAGCTTTCTTT. Residues: CASSQERLSRGPRQENTEAFF.